The source of this T cell receptor beta chain is a study of blood T cell repertoires in COVID-19. Overall study: Sources were T cells, B-cell-depleted T cells, or PBMCs; the material itself was cDNA or gDNA.

This clone is a singleton in its sample. CDR3 length: 15 amino acids. Produced via immunoSEQ multiplex PCR; TCRdb's table is partial and in-frame only. The sample lists roughly 150,000 clones, about 89% occurring once. V gene TRBV21-1 combines with J gene TRBJ2-2; the table assigns TRBD2, which was not confirmed against the DNA. TRBV21-1 represents a pseudogene. This TCR came from a man between 60 and 75 years old with active or convalescent COVID-19. The sample comprised peripheral blood. The CDR3 region is CASSSWRGGAGELFF. CDR3 DNA: TGTGCCAGCAGCTCATGGCGCGGGGGGGCCGGGGAGCTGTTTTTT.